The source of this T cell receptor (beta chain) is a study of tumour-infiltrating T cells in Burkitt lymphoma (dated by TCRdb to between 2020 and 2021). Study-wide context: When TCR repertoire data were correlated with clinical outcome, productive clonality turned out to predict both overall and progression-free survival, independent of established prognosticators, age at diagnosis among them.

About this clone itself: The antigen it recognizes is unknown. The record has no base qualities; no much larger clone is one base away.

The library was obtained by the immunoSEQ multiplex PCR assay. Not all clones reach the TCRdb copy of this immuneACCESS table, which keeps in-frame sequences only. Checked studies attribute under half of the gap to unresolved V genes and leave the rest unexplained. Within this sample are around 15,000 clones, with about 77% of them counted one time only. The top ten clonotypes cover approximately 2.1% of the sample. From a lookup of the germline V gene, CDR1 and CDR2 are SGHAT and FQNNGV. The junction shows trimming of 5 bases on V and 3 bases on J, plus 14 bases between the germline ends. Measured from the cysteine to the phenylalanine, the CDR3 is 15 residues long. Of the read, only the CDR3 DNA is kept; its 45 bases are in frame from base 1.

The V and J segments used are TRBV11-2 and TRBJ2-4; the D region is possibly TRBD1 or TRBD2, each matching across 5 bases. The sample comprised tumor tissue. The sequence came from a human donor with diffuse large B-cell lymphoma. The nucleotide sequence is TGTGCCAGCAGCCCACCCGGGGCTGTCAAAAACATTCAGTACTTC. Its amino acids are CASSPPGAVKNIQYF.